These 21 T cell receptor beta chains share one sample of origin, sequenced in a study of blood T cell repertoires in COVID-19. Sequencing used immunoSEQ multiplex PCR; TCRdb keeps in-frame clones, though not all of them. The sample consists of approximately 120,000 clones, about 89% of them appearing once. The sequenced sample consisted of peripheral blood. Source of these receptors: a human donor with acute or convalescent COVID-19. The donor label of this sample is uncertain.

CDR3 coding DNA: TGTGCCACCAGTGATTATATAGCGGGAGGAGATCGGGGCGCCACAGATACGCAGTATTTT. Protein: CATSDYIAGGDRGATDTQYF. V gene TRBV24-1 combines with J gene TRBJ2-3; 10 bases are a match to TRBD2. Germline V gene sequence: CDR1 KGHDR, CDR2 SFDVKD. The trim removed 2 bases at V and 2 bases at J, leaving 15 bases unmatched. The CDR3 consists of 20 residues.

The V call is TRBV5-4, the J call TRBJ2-1; the D gene is possibly TRBD1 (5 bases). V was trimmed by 1 base and J by 0 bases, leaving 11 bases between them. This CDR3 comprises 16 residues. Looked up from germline, CDR1 is SGHNT and CDR2 is YYREEE (reference sequence). The CDR3 loop reads CASSLPLGDSYNEQFF. The CDR3 nucleotides are TGTGCCAGCAGCTTGCCTCTAGGGGACTCCTACAATGAGCAGTTCTTC.

This clone was detected only once. The chain recombines TRBV7-9 with TRBJ1-4, with 11 bases aligning to TRBD1. CDR3 length: 16 residues. In germline, CDR1 is SEHNR, CDR2 FQNEAQ (reference sequence). The V gene end was trimmed by 1 base and the J gene end by 8 bases; junction bases not matched to a gene: 6. The CDR3, as DNA: TGTGCCAGCAGCTTAGGGACAGGGGGCCCGGGAGAAAAACTGTTTTTT. Its translation: CASSLGTGGPGEKLFF.

The chain combines TRBV7-2 with TRBJ2-7, with D maybe TRBD1 (6 bases). The CDR3 loop spans 14 amino acids. The germline V gene encodes CDR1 SGHTA and CDR2 FQGNSA. The V end lost 5 bases, the J end lost 6 bases, and 17 bases lay between the germline ends. The CDR3 region is CASSPLGGPTEQYF. In nucleotides, the CDR3 is TGTGCCAGCAGCCCTCTAGGGGGTCCCACCGAGCAGTACTTC.

This clone was counted once. The rearrangement joins TRBV7-3 to TRBJ2-1; 7 bases map to TRBD2. CDR1 SGHTA and CDR2 FQGTGA come from the germline V gene. The length of the CDR3 is 16 residues. Trimming at V came to 1 base and at J to 6 bases, leaving 9 bases not matched to a gene. The CDR3 DNA sequence: TGTGCCAGCAGCTTAAACAGCGGGATAAGCTCCAATGAGCAGTTCTTC. It specifies CASSLNSGISSNEQFF.

The J gene is TRBJ2-7, the V gene TRBV5-8, with TRBD1 identical over 10 bases. Germline lookup yields CDR1 SGHTS and CDR2 YDEGEE. V gave up 3 bases and J gave up 4 bases; unmatched junction bases: 4. CDR3 size: 14 residues. CDR3 protein: CASSSGTGVYEQYF. The CDR3, as DNA: TGTGCCAGCAGCTCCGGGACAGGGGTTTACGAGCAGTACTTC. The full variable domain, rest sourced from reference TRBV5-8 and TRBJ2-7, is EAGVTQSPTHLIKTRGQQATLRCSPISGHTSVYWYQQALGLGLQFLLWYDEGEERNRGNFPPRFSGRQFPNYSSELNVNALELEDSALYLCASSSGTGVYEQYFGPGTRLTVT.

The chain couples TRBV19 to TRBJ2-1; 7 bases are shared with TRBD2. The CDR3 consists of 18 residues. Trimming cost V 10 bases and J 0 bases; bases outside gene matches: 18. The germline gives CDR1 LNHDA, CDR2 SQIVND (reference sequence). The CDR3 bases are TGTGCCACCCAGTCTTGGGCTAGCGGTTCTAACTCCTACAATGAGCAGTTCTTC. Translated, it gives CATQSWASGSNSYNEQFF.

The gene calls are TRBV5-1 and TRBJ1-2; possibly TRBD1 for D (6 bases). V dropped 0 bases and J dropped 0 bases, with 12 bases sitting between them. CDR1 is SGHRS and CDR2 is YFSETQ in the germline V gene. The CDR3 loop spans 16 amino acids. In DNA, the CDR3 is TGCGCCAGCAGCTTGGCCAGGGGATTAGCTAACTATGGCTACACCTTC. It translates to CASSLARGLANYGYTF.

The chain uses TRBV6-2 or TRBV6-3 and TRBJ1-2; D unclear. Trimming removed 6 bases at V and 4 bases at J, with 15 bases between. Per the germline V gene, CDR1 is MNHEY and CDR2 is SVGEGT. The CDR3 is made up of 14 amino acids. For the CDR3, the DNA is TGTGCCAGCAGCCACGAAATGATTAGCTATGGCTACACCTTC. Translated, it gives CASSHEMISYGYTF.

The gene calls are TRBV27 and TRBJ1-1; 7 positions agree with TRBD1. Germline V gene sequence: CDR1 MNHEY, CDR2 SMNVEV (reference sequence). Losses at the gene ends were 6 bases for V and 3 bases for J; bases not matched to a gene: 7. This CDR3 contains 14 residues. CDR3 sequence (DNA): TGTGCCAGCAGCAGACAGGGAACTGACACTGAAGCTTTCTTT. This gives the protein CASSRQGTDTEAFF.

CDR3 nucleotides: TGTGCCAGCAGTTTGACTAGCGGCTCCTACGAGCAGTACTTC. Amino acid sequence: CASSLTSGSYEQYF. The chain employs TRBV27 and TRBJ2-7, with TRBD2 identical over 9 bases. V gave up 3 bases and J gave up 0 bases; unmatched junction bases: 0. Germline assignment: CDR1 MNHEY and CDR2 SMNVEV (reference sequence). CDR3 size: 14 residues.

This clone was counted between two and nine times. The chain carries TRBV6-6 and TRBJ2-1, with TRBD2 matching over 9 bases. V lost 6 bases and J lost 8; bases outside the gene matches: 8. This CDR3 contains 14 residues. In germline, CDR1 is MNHNY, CDR2 SVGAGI (reference sequence). The CDR3 here is CASSNSGSPHEQFF. DNA for the CDR3: TGTGCCAGCAGCAATAGCGGGAGCCCCCATGAGCAGTTCTTC.

This clone appeared a single time. The chain is built from TRBV7-2 and TRBJ1-1; D not certain. This CDR3 is 17 amino acids long. Germline-derived CDR1 and CDR2 are SGHTA and FQGNSA. Deletions cut 3 bases from V and 0 bases from J, with 17 bases between. CDR3 sequence (DNA): TGTGCCAGCAGCTTGGATCCCACCCGGCGGTTGAACACTGAAGCTTTCTTT. Translating gives CASSLDPTRRLNTEAFF.

The J gene is TRBJ2-3, the V gene TRBV28; 7 nucleotides line up with TRBD2. With V trimmed by 4 bases and J by 6 bases, 13 bases remained unmatched. CDR1 and CDR2 (germline): MDHEN, SYDVKM. This CDR3 is built from 16 residues. The CDR3 coding sequence is TGTGCCAGCAGTTCCCCGGTCGCGGGAGTGTTGGATACGCAGTATTTT. Residues: CASSSPVAGVLDTQYF.

The rearrangement uses TRBV24-1 and TRBJ2-7; D is possibly TRBD1 (6 bases). CDR1 and CDR2 from the germline V gene are KGHDR and SFDVKD. This CDR3 contains 11 residues. V gave up 6 bases and J gave up 6 bases, with 8 bases separating them. CDR3 loop: CATSQGLEQYF. The CDR3 nucleotides read TGTGCCACCAGTCAGGGGCTCGAGCAGTACTTC.

CDR3 in DNA: TGCGCCAGCAGCTTAGCAGGGGCGGACACCGGGGAGCTGTTTTTT. Encoded protein: CASSLAGADTGELFF. The chain carries TRBV5-1 and TRBJ2-2; possibly TRBD1 for D (6 bases). Germline V CDR1 and CDR2: SGHRS, YFSETQ. This CDR3 contains 15 residues. Trimming cost V 2 bases and J 3 bases, with 11 bases left between them.

The chain has TRBV18 and TRBJ2-3; D gene uncertain. V was pared by 3 bases and J by 4 bases, with 11 bases between. Germline values: CDR1 KGHSH, CDR2 LQKENI. This CDR3 contains 14 residues. The CDR3 coding sequence is TGTGCCAGCTCACCCTCCCTCCCCCCAGATACGCAGTATTTT. Its protein product is CASSPSLPPDTQYF.

The chain recombines TRBV14 with TRBJ1-1; no clear D gene. Between the trimmed V and J ends, which lost 3 bases and 3 bases, there was a span of 8 bases. Germline-derived CDR1 and CDR2 are SGHDN and FVKESK. The CDR3 has 13 residues. CDR3 nucleotide sequence: TGTGCCAGCAGCCAGGGGAGCTACACTGAAGCTTTCTTT. Translated: CASSQGSYTEAFF.

The chain uses TRBV5-5 and TRBJ1-6; a weak D match, TRBD1 (6 bases). There are 16 residues in the CDR3. Germline V CDR1 and CDR2: SGHKS, YYEKEE (reference sequence). Trimming removed 4 bases at V and 3 bases at J, with 14 bases between. CDR3 coding DNA: TGTGCCAGCAGCCGGCCAGGACAGTTCTATAATTCACCCCTCCACTTT. This encodes CASSRPGQFYNSPLHF.

The gene calls are TRBV19 and TRBJ2-7; 11 bases fit TRBD1. V gave up 8 bases and J gave up 3 bases; unmatched junction bases: 12. In germline, CDR1 is LNHDA, CDR2 SQIVND (reference sequence). The CDR3 has 16 residues. The CDR3 coding sequence is TGTGCCAGTCCCCCCTTGACCGGGACAGGGGGCTACGAGCAGTACTTC. Protein: CASPPLTGTGGYEQYF.

This clone was observed a handful of times. The chain joins TRBV5-6 to TRBJ2-5; 7 bases fit TRBD1. The V gene's germline CDR1 is SGHDT and CDR2 YYEEEE. Losses at the gene ends were 5 bases for V and 2 bases for J; bases not matched to a gene: 9. The CDR3 is 15 amino acids. CDR3 amino acids: CASSTVPGQQETQYF. The CDR3 region has the DNA TGTGCCAGCAGTACCGTCCCGGGACAGCAAGAGACCCAGTACTTC.